This T cell receptor beta chain was retrieved from a study of cytomegalovirus exposure and HLA in healthy donors (dated by TCRdb to 2015 to 2018). For the study in its entirety: An earlier analysis of 587 of the donors reported 276 Gb of sequence data and 95 million to 130 million unique TCR beta sequences obtained from about 200 million T cells. An early release that covered about 600 HLA-typed donors contained approximately 290 gigabases of sequencing data and about 93 million unique TCR sequences. Among the roughly 400 genotyped donors, 81% belonged to the genetic ancestry cluster associated with self-reported Caucasian donors. The study was designed to test whether signatures of past pathogen exposure could be identified by cataloging public T cell receptors. The T cell repertoires of roughly 660 subjects were profiled by immunosequencing and related to cytomegalovirus serostatus. In addition to the first cohort of 666 subjects, a separate validation cohort of under 150 different subjects was used. High-throughput TCR immunosequencing, statistical association of individual TCRs with disease status, and machine learning were combined to predict cytomegalovirus infection status. A later analysis re-analyzed previously published TCR beta repertoires from 666 donors and added high-resolution HLA genotyping to study TCR occurrence patterns. Rather than drawing on any new phenotypic data, the later analysis identified candidate immune exposures from TCR beta sequences and the way those sequences occurred across donors. To decide whether each TCR beta V gene segment behaved as functional or pseudogenic, an earlier analysis of some 600 of the donors relied on high-throughput TCR beta sequencing. Donor age, sex, ethnicity and CMV serostatus were compiled alongside the repertoire data. Genome-wide SNP genotypes for about 55% of the roughly 670 donors were used in a later genetic analysis, which treated that subset as a discovery cohort. All discovery cohort repertoires had been generated on a single sequencing platform. Class I and class II HLA loci were covered by the typing at four-digit resolution. Typing coverage varied by locus: roughly 629-630 donors for A, B, C, DRB1 and DQB1; approximately 560 for DQA1; more than 600 for DPA1; roughly 450 for DPB1. A handful of DR-DQ haplotypes were treated as single units for association and clustering because of strong linkage in the cohort. Among 350 to 400 genotyped donors of the cohort, an average of around 240,000 unique TCR beta nucleotide sequences were sequenced per donor, roughly 18% of them non-productive.

The research as a whole found: This cohort had only TCR beta chains sequenced, and the lack of alpha or paired-chain data limited which features could be detected. According to a later analysis, most CMV-associated TCR beta chains appeared to be HLA-restricted, and the HLA associations seemed to be driven largely by CMV exposure. The authors suggested that the approach could potentially be generalized to other disease states and immunological phenotypes. A group of highly shared sequence variants was considered likely to be a technical artifact of the sequencing pipeline. Several of the top co-occurrence clusters appeared to be linked to parvovirus B19, influenza, CMV and Epstein-Barr virus, according to a later analysis. Cytomegalovirus status was reported to be diagnosed by the classifier with high specificity and sensitivity in both the original and validation cohorts. Assigning TCR associations to individual alleles was difficult when HLA alleles, especially DR and DQ, strongly co-occurred. Correlated functional status among segregating V segments might reflect linkage disequilibrium, but an unknown experimental factor could not be ruled out. The only immune exposure information available for the cohort was CMV serostatus. The presence/absence analyses assumed that sequencing depth was roughly uniform across donors, and that assumption may not be true. In a later genetic analysis, a missense DCLRE1C variant was associated with V-gene and J-gene trimming of TCR beta chains, and the association was replicated in an independent cohort. An earlier analysis of roughly 570 of the donors showed that most TCR beta V segments appeared in productive rearrangements either about 90% or about 30% of the time, which broadly matched IMGT annotations. A later analysis found that HLA-associated TCR beta chains were more clonally expanded and had lower generation probabilities than equally common non-associated chains. Because HLA typing was unavailable for some donors at each locus, only the typed subset was used in association tests. According to a later analysis, TCR association rates differed among HLA loci, with DRB1 alleles showing the most associated TCRs and HLA-C alleles showing the fewest. A further reported finding was that TCR beta sequences accurately predicted the HLA-A and HLA-B alleles for most subjects in the first cohort. Specific HLA alleles were associated with 16,951 TCR beta sequences at a false discovery rate of 0.05 in a later analysis. According to a later genetic analysis, donors in an Asian-associated ancestry cluster had fewer N-insertions in productive TCRs than the approximately 610-donor mean. Across donors, most TCR sequences were observed very rarely, whereas some public TCRs were present in many individuals. The study listed 170 or so TCR beta chains as associated with cytomegalovirus. The earlier analysis of approximately 590 of the donors excluded some 15 rarely observed V segments, including chromosome 9 orphons, because counts were too low. The 87-base-pair reads could not distinguish some IMGT-functional V segments, including TRBV6-2 and TRBV6-3, so those segments were excluded. Three of the identified cytomegalovirus-associated TCR beta chains were confirmed in vitro to be specific for cytomegalovirus antigens.

The library was made by the immunoSEQ multiplex PCR assay. For the multiplex PCR, a mixture combining 60 forward primers for TCR Vbeta segments and 13 reverse primers for TCR Jbeta segments was used. The CDR3 region of rearranged TCR beta genes was amplified from genomic DNA with a multiplex PCR assay. On the Illumina HiSeq System, the amplified TCR beta libraries were sequenced as 87-base-pair reads. In the original analysis: Across the 600 to 700 repertoires, a later analysis counted 75 million to 90 million unique TCR beta chains, some 11 million of which were shared by at least two donors. Raw reads were error-corrected and collapsed into unique sequences by a nearest-neighbor algorithm in which closely related sequences were merged to remove PCR and sequencing errors. V, D and J gene segments were assigned by aligning CDR3 sequences to IMGT reference sequences. Each retained sequence needed at least a six-nucleotide match to both a V gene segment and a J gene segment. Rearrangements were classified as productive when the CDR3 lacked stop codons and remained in frame with V and J, and all other rearrangements were classified as non-productive. Following IMGT convention, CDR3 was defined as the stretch from the second conserved V-encoded cysteine to the conserved J-encoded phenylalanine. The earlier analysis of 587 of the donors excluded sequences that lacked an unambiguous match to a single V gene segment. In an earlier analysis of approximately 500 of the donors, a V segment was called functional when productive rearrangements were above 56.7%, and segregating when the standard deviation between donors exceeded 5%. A statistical classification framework was developed to diagnose cytomegalovirus status using the catalog of TCR beta chain sequences. In a later analysis, V and J genes were assigned by comparing TCR nucleotide sequences against IMGT/GENE-DB human TR gene sequences. The TCRdist pipeline was used in a later analysis to assign CDR3 sequences and most-parsimonious VDJ recombination scenarios. In a later analysis, each TCR beta chain was defined by its CDR3 amino acid sequence together with its V-gene family, and reads without a unique V-gene family were excluded. A later analysis removed 500 to 650 highly shared, low-generation-probability nucleotide sequences to deal with suspected cross-contamination and a sequencing artifact. For each public chain, a later analysis derived a clonal expansion index from normalized ranks of inferred template counts within each repertoire. A later analysis computed generation probabilities with a VDJ recombination model fitted to out-of-frame rearrangements, and checked the results against IGoR. A later analysis scored TCR-TCR, TCR-HLA and TCR-CMV co-occurrence with hypergeometric tests, applying a repertoire-size bias correction to TCR pairs. To estimate false discovery rates, a later analysis permuted the HLA or CMV assignments 20 times. In a later analysis, co-occurring TCRs were grouped with DBSCAN, and TCRdist sequence similarity was added when clustering was performed within HLA-allele-positive subsets. Repertoires with fewer than 30,000 or more than 120,000 public chains were left out of co-occurrence clustering, as were roughly five repertoires with anomalous nucleotide sharing. The source is immuneACCESS, and TCRdb retained only in-frame sequences with V and J called. Part of the clones is not carried over; for the studies checked, unresolved V genes explain less than half of this, and the remainder is unexplained. The D gene and trimming were derived from the DNA, and the V and J assignments and clone size from that table. This sample lists about 120,000 clones; 65% to 85% were detected once. The ten largest clones capture roughly 4% of the sample.

A single count supports this clone. The antigen it binds to is not known. Base qualities are not recorded, but no much larger clone differs from it by a single base. The cohort consisted of 666 healthy bone marrow donors. All cohort members were sampled while nominally healthy, although unrecorded immune exposures were likely present. The donor tested CMV seropositive, placing the donor among the 289 seropositive members of the cohort. A peripheral blood sample was collected from each donor, and TCR beta sequencing was performed on peripheral blood mononuclear cells. The Qiagen DNeasy Blood Extraction Kit was used to extract genomic DNA from the blood cell samples. The trim is 1 base for V and 10 bases for J, with a gap of 14 bases between the germline ends. Counted from cysteine to phenylalanine, this CDR3 has 15 amino acids. Only CDR3 DNA is held: 45 bases, read in frame from base 1. CDR1 and CDR2 are read off the germline V gene (reference sequence) as SEHNR and FQNEAQ.

Here the chain combines TRBV7-9 and TRBJ1-6, with TRBD1 perhaps the D gene, on 5 matching bases. The sequence was collected from a man in his late teens or twenties in good health and CMV-seropositive. The specimen was PBMCs. The DNA reads TGTGCCAGCAGCTTAGGGGGGGGTTTAGGGTCACCCCTCCACTTT. Its amino acids are CASSLGGGLGSPLHF.